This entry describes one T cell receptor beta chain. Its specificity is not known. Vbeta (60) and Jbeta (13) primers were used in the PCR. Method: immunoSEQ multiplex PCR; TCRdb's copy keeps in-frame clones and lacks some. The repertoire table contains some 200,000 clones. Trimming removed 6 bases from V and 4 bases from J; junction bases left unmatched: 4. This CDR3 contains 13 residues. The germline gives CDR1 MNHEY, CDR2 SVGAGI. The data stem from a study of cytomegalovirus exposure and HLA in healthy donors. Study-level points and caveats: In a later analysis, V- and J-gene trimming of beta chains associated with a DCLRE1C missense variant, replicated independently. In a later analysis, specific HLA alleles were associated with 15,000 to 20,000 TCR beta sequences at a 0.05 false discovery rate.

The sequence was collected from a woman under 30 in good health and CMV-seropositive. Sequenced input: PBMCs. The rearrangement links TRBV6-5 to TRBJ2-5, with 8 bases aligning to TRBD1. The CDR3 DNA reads TGTGCCAGCAGGGGGACAGGCCGAGAGACCCAGTACTTC. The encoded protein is CASRGTGRETQYF.